This T cell receptor beta chain is drawn from a study of CD8 T cells in ankylosing spondylitis. With regard to this clonotype: What it binds is not known.

TCRdb reprocessed the 5' RACE reads with MiXCR, giving one entry per CDR3 protein. The sample lists over 600,000 distinct CDR3 sequences; 15% to 20% were seen once. Study results and limitations: Characteristic, it appeared, of ankylosing spondylitis blood was a TCR beta motif of about eight highly homologous variants.

The material sequenced was blood, either unsorted or a sorted T cell fraction (not recorded which). The sequence was obtained from a male donor with ankylosing spondylitis.

Written as DNA, the CDR3 is TGTGCCAGCAGCCAAGGGGTTTCACACCCCTACAATGAGCAGTTCTTC. This encodes CASSQGVSHPYNEQFF. The chain employs TRBV3-1 and TRBJ2-1, with D unresolved. The CDR3 is made up of 16 amino acids. Germline-derived CDR1 and CDR2 are LGHDT and YNNKEL (reference sequence). The V gene lost 1 base and the J gene lost 2 bases, with 12 bases spanning the gap.